This is a list of T cell receptor beta chains from one sample in a study of control samples from healthy donors and cancer patients. Generated by immunoSEQ multiplex PCR, the TCRdb table keeps only in-frame clones and is missing some. This sample has 60,000 to 70,000 clones, with approximately 80% found just once. The sample consisted of PBMCs. Every receptor here comes from a woman aged 50 to 65 with lung cancer. Both conserved end residues are part of each CDR3. The order of the fields is CDR3 DNA, CDR3 protein, J gene, clone size, V gene, D gene. The D gene is left open where the match is weak. Not every row has a clone size; where given, it reads once, few, many or a size class.

cdr3_nt: TGTGCCAGCAGTTTGGGGGGTCCCAATCAGCCCCAGCATTTT
cdr3_aa: CASSLGGPNQPQHF
j_call: TRBJ1-5
clone_size: NA
v_call: TRBV6-2/TRBV6-3
d_call: NA

cdr3_nt: TGTGCCAGCAGCTTAGACCCCGCCTGGGATGAGCAGTTCTTC
cdr3_aa: CASSLDPAWDEQFF
j_call: TRBJ2-1
clone_size: NA
v_call: TRBV11-3
d_call: NA

cdr3_nt: TGTGCCAGCAGTTCTAGCGGGGAGTCCTACGAGCAGTACTTC
cdr3_aa: CASSSSGESYEQYF
j_call: TRBJ2-7
clone_size: NA
v_call: TRBV6-5
d_call: TRBD2

cdr3_nt: TGCGCCAGCAGCCAAGACGGGCTTAGTCAGCCCCAGCATTTT
cdr3_aa: CASSQDGLSQPQHF
j_call: TRBJ1-5
clone_size: NA
v_call: TRBV4-1
d_call: NA

cdr3_nt: TGTGCCAGTACGCAGGGCCTTAACTATGGCTACACCTTC
cdr3_aa: CASTQGLNYGYTF
j_call: TRBJ1-2
clone_size: NA
v_call: TRBV19
d_call: NA

cdr3_nt: TGTGCCAGCTCACCAAGCGGAGTCAGCTCTGGAAACACCATATATTTT
cdr3_aa: CASSPSGVSSGNTIYF
j_call: TRBJ1-3
clone_size: NA
v_call: TRBV18
d_call: NA

cdr3_nt: TGTGCCAGCAGCTTAGATCTGTCCTACGAGCAGTACTTC
cdr3_aa: CASSLDLSYEQYF
j_call: TRBJ2-7
clone_size: NA
v_call: TRBV11-3
d_call: NA

cdr3_nt: TGCGCCAGCAGCTCGAGGGGGGGAGGGGATGAAAAACTGTTTTTT
cdr3_aa: CASSSRGGGDEKLFF
j_call: TRBJ1-4
clone_size: NA
v_call: TRBV4-1
d_call: NA

cdr3_nt: TGTGCCAGCTCACCAGGTACCGGTGAGCAGTTCTTC
cdr3_aa: CASSPGTGEQFF
j_call: TRBJ2-1
clone_size: NA
v_call: TRBV18
d_call: NA

cdr3_nt: TGTGCCATCAGTGCCGGGACAGGTACGGCACCCCTCCACTTT
cdr3_aa: CAISAGTGTAPLHF
j_call: TRBJ1-6
clone_size: NA
v_call: TRBV10-3
d_call: TRBD1

cdr3_nt: TGTGCCAGCTTCGGGGGGGAAGACACTGAAGCTTTCTTT
cdr3_aa: CASFGGEDTEAFF
j_call: TRBJ1-1
clone_size: NA
v_call: TRBV18
d_call: NA

cdr3_nt: TGTGCCAGCAGGGTCGACAGTAGCTCCTACAATGAGCAGTTCTTC
cdr3_aa: CASRVDSSSYNEQFF
j_call: TRBJ2-1
clone_size: NA
v_call: TRBV6-5
d_call: NA

cdr3_nt: TGTGCCAGCAGCTTTACACAGGGGGCAACTGAAGCTTTCTTT
cdr3_aa: CASSFTQGATEAFF
j_call: TRBJ1-1
clone_size: NA
v_call: TRBV7-9
d_call: TRBD1

cdr3_nt: TGTGCCAGCAGTTTATCCGGGCCGGGGTACAATGAGCAGTTCTTC
cdr3_aa: CASSLSGPGYNEQFF
j_call: TRBJ2-1
clone_size: once
v_call: TRBV28
d_call: NA

cdr3_nt: TGTGCCAGCAGTGGGGACCGGGACAGGGCGACCTATGGCTACACCTTC
cdr3_aa: CASSGDRDRATYGYTF
j_call: TRBJ1-2
clone_size: NA
v_call: TRBV2
d_call: TRBD1

cdr3_nt: TGTGCCAGCGGCTCGCGGGGCGGGAACACTGAAGCTTTCTTT
cdr3_aa: CASGSRGGNTEAFF
j_call: TRBJ1-1
clone_size: NA
v_call: TRBV2
d_call: NA

cdr3_nt: TGTGCCAGCAGCTTGTCGACCGGTGAGCAGTTCTTC
cdr3_aa: CASSLSTGEQFF
j_call: TRBJ2-1
clone_size: NA
v_call: TRBV7-9
d_call: NA

cdr3_nt: TGTGCCAGCAGCATCGGGGGGAACAATGGCTACACCTTC
cdr3_aa: CASSIGGNNGYTF
j_call: TRBJ1-2
clone_size: once
v_call: TRBV28
d_call: NA

cdr3_nt: TGTGCCAGCAGCCAAAGGACAGATTCCTACAATGAGCAGTTCTTC
cdr3_aa: CASSQRTDSYNEQFF
j_call: TRBJ2-1
clone_size: NA
v_call: TRBV7-6
d_call: NA

cdr3_nt: TGTGCCAGTAAGACAGGGGGAACTAATGAAAAACTGTTTTTT
cdr3_aa: CASKTGGTNEKLFF
j_call: TRBJ1-4
clone_size: once
v_call: TRBV19
d_call: TRBD1

cdr3_nt: TGTGCCAGCAGCTTCGGACAGGGCGCCAAAAACATTCAGTACTTC
cdr3_aa: CASSFGQGAKNIQYF
j_call: TRBJ2-4
clone_size: NA
v_call: TRBV13
d_call: TRBD1

cdr3_nt: TGTGCCAGCAGCCGTAGCGGGGGGGCGACAGATACGCAGTATTTT
cdr3_aa: CASSRSGGATDTQYF
j_call: TRBJ2-3
clone_size: few
v_call: TRBV7-3
d_call: TRBD2

cdr3_nt: TGTGCCAGCAGCTGGGGGGAGAATGAGCAGTTCTTC
cdr3_aa: CASSWGENEQFF
j_call: TRBJ2-1
clone_size: once
v_call: TRBV5-6
d_call: NA

cdr3_nt: TGTGCCAGCAGCTTAGGTGGTAACACTGAAGCTTTCTTT
cdr3_aa: CASSLGGNTEAFF
j_call: TRBJ1-1
clone_size: few
v_call: TRBV11-3
d_call: NA

cdr3_nt: TGTGCTAGTGGTTTGGTATTGGGGACAGGGAGCTCCTACAATGAGCAGTTCTTC
cdr3_aa: CASGLVLGTGSSYNEQFF
j_call: TRBJ2-1
clone_size: NA
v_call: TRBV12-5
d_call: TRBD1

cdr3_nt: TGTGCCAGCAGCCAAGATCGGCAGTCCCCCACTGAAGCTTTCTTT
cdr3_aa: CASSQDRQSPTEAFF
j_call: TRBJ1-1
clone_size: NA
v_call: TRBV4-2
d_call: NA

cdr3_nt: TGTGCCACCAGTGCCCCAGGGGAGCCCCAGCATTTT
cdr3_aa: CATSAPGEPQHF
j_call: TRBJ1-5
clone_size: NA
v_call: TRBV24-1
d_call: NA

cdr3_nt: TGTGCCAGTAGTCCCTTAGGAGGGCGGGATACGCAGTATTTT
cdr3_aa: CASSPLGGRDTQYF
j_call: TRBJ2-3
clone_size: once
v_call: TRBV19
d_call: NA

cdr3_nt: TGTGCCAGTAGTATGGGGACATTCTTTGAAGCTTTCTTT
cdr3_aa: CASSMGTFFEAFF
j_call: TRBJ1-1
clone_size: NA
v_call: TRBV19
d_call: NA

cdr3_nt: TGTGCCAGCTTGTCGAGGGGAACGAGCAATGAGCAGTTCTTC
cdr3_aa: CASLSRGTSNEQFF
j_call: TRBJ2-1
clone_size: NA
v_call: TRBV25-1
d_call: NA

cdr3_nt: TGTGCCAGTAGGACAGGGATCATGAACACTGAAGCTTTCTTT
cdr3_aa: CASRTGIMNTEAFF
j_call: TRBJ1-1
clone_size: NA
v_call: TRBV19
d_call: TRBD1

cdr3_nt: TGTGCCAGCAGTCCTGACAGGAACTACGAGCAGTACTTC
cdr3_aa: CASSPDRNYEQYF
j_call: TRBJ2-7
clone_size: NA
v_call: TRBV11-1
d_call: NA

cdr3_nt: TGTGCCATCAGTGCGGAGAAAGGGAGTACTGAAGCTTTCTTT
cdr3_aa: CAISAEKGSTEAFF
j_call: TRBJ1-1
clone_size: NA
v_call: TRBV10-3
d_call: NA

cdr3_nt: TGTGCCAGCAGCCCCTCGGGGGGGCCCGAGATTGAGCAGTTCTTC
cdr3_aa: CASSPSGGPEIEQFF
j_call: TRBJ2-1
clone_size: few
v_call: TRBV7-3
d_call: TRBD2